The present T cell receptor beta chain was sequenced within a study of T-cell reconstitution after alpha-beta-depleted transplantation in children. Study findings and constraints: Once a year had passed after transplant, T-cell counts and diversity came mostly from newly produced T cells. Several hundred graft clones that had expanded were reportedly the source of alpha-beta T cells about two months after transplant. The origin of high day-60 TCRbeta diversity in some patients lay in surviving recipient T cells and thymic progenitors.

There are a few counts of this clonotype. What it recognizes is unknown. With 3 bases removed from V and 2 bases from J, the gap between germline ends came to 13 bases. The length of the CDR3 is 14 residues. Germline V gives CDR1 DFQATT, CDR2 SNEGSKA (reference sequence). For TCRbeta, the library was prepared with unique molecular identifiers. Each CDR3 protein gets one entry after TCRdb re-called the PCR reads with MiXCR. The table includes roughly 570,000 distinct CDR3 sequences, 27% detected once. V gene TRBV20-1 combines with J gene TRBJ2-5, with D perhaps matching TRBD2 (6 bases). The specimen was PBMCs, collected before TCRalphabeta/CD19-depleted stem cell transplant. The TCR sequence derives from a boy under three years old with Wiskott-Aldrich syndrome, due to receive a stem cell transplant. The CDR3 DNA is TGCAGTGCTAGGGACTTCCGGGGGCAAGAGACCCAGTACTTC. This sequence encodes CSARDFRGQETQYF.